This record looks at one TCR beta chain sequence and its context. The antigen it recognizes is unknown. The input lacks base qualities; no much larger clone sits a single base away. Trimming removed 0 bases from V and 5 bases from J, leaving 12 bases between the germline ends. From the cysteine through the phenylalanine, the CDR3 covers 14 amino acids. Only the CDR3 DNA stays, 42 bases, in frame from base 1. CDR1 and CDR2 are read off the germline V gene (reference sequence) as GTSNPN and SVGIG. The sample belongs to a study of blood T cell repertoires in COVID-19 (dated by TCRdb to 2018 to 2020). Background on the whole study: Collaborator samples came from the United States, Italy and Spain and covered acute and convalescent phases of COVID-19. The prospective study material was composed of cDNA or gDNA derived from T cells, B-cell-depleted T cells, or PBMCs. Subjects who had been exposed to COVID-19, were actively infected with it, or had recovered from it provided the deeply sampled blood TCRbeta repertoires that made up the dataset. The repertoires were released in a freely available public database meant as a resource for research on the immune response to SARS-CoV-2. The samples were drawn from two sources: the first 160 participants of the ongoing ImmuneRACE study, and over 1,000 subjects contributed by 6 global collaborators. Sample metadata almost always included a de-identified subject ID, COVID-19 status, age in years and sex. HLA class I and class II types, where available, came from metadata supplied by the sample provider rather than from assay-based typing.

Enrolling through a virtual design, the prospective study's participants ranged in age from roughly 18 to 90 years and lived across 24 United States geographic areas. In the prospective study, participants were assigned to cohorts based on the clinical history participants reported in a screening survey and a study questionnaire. Each participant in the prospective study had whole blood, serum and a nasopharyngeal or oropharyngeal swab collected by mobile phlebotomists. Prospective study participants could optionally give additional blood draws and questionnaires over an approximately two-month period. Prospective study blood samples were shipped either frozen or at room temperature before DNA extraction. The immunoSEQ Assay, a bias-controlled multiplex PCR, was used to amplify TCRbeta CDR3 regions from genomic DNA. In the original analysis: The number of nucleated cells in each sample was estimated by amplification of reference gene primers within the assay. To quantify the absolute abundance of each unique TCRbeta CDR3 rearrangement, sequence reads were collapsed and filtered. For each sample, productive Simpson clonality was calculated as the square root of Simpson's diversity index across productive rearrangements. TCRdb carries this immuneACCESS record with in-frame sequences only. Its versions omit some clonotypes, under half of them owing to an unresolved V gene in the studies checked, with the rest unexplained. That table is the source of V, J and clone size, and D and trimming were worked out from the DNA. The sample table shows around 130,000 clones, and approximately 79% are seen once. The ten largest clones add up to about 2.4% of the sample.

Findings and caveats that apply to the study as a whole: How much clinical and demographic metadata was included differed by source and by participant, and the metadata was provided uncurated.

Material for sequencing was PBMCs or T cells enriched from blood (not recorded which). The chain is assembled from TRBV30 and TRBJ2-3; D gene: possibly TRBD1, on 6 matching bases. The origin of this receptor is a man aged 35-49 years with acute COVID-19. For the CDR3, the sequence is CAWSVMGAGDTQYF. The DNA sequence is TGTGCCTGGAGTGTTATGGGGGCTGGAGATACGCAGTATTTT.